This T cell receptor (beta chain) was sequenced for a study of T and B cells in COVID-19 patients. Each TRB amplification used about 220-500 ng of genomic DNA from blood. V lost 8 bases and J lost 8, with 15 bases in between. CDR1 and CDR2 from the germline V gene are LNHDA and SQIVND (reference sequence). The CDR3 totals 13 residues. BIOMED2 TRB-A/B primer pools were used in multiplex TRB PCR. TCRdb reanalysed the multiplex PCR reads using MiXCR and keeps one entry per CDR3 protein. The data show around 7,600 distinct CDR3 sequences, 35% to 50% seen once. Study-wide results and caveats: Clonality of TRB repertoires was high in active COVID-19; recovery brought above-healthy diversity and richness. Patients with COVID-19 reportedly showed strongly skewed T cell receptor beta variable and joining gene usage.

Concerning this clonotype: Its antigen is undetermined.

The chain uses TRBV19 and TRBJ1-4, with unresolved D. The clonotype originates from a human donor who had recovered from COVID-19. The sequenced sample was blood. The CDR3 bases are TGTGCCAGTTGCGGCCCCGAAGGGGAAAAACTGTTTTTT. Translated: CASCGPEGEKLFF.